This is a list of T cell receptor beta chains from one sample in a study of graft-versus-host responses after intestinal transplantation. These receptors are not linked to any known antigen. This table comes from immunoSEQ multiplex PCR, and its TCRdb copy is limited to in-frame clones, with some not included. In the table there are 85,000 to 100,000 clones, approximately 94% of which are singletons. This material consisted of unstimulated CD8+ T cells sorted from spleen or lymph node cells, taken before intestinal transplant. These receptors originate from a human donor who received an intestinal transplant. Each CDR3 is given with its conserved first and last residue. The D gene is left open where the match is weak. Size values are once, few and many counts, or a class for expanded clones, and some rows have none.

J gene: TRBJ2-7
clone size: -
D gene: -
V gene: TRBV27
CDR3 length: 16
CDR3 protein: CASSSLDRTVSYEQYF
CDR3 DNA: TGTGCCAGCAGTTCATTAGACAGGACCGTCTCCTACGAGCAGTACTTC

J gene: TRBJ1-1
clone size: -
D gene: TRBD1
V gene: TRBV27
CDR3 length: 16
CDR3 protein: CASSFGQGAQWTEAFF
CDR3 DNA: TGTGCCAGCAGTTTCGGACAGGGGGCGCAATGGACTGAAGCTTTCTTT

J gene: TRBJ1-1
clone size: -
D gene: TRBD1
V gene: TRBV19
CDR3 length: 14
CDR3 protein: CASSIRDRETEAFF
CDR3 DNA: TGTGCCAGTAGTATCCGGGACAGGGAGACTGAAGCTTTCTTT

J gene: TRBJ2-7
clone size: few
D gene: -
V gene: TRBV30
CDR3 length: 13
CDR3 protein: CAWSDAGGYEQYF
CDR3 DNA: TGTGCCTGGAGTGACGCGGGTGGGTACGAGCAGTACTTC

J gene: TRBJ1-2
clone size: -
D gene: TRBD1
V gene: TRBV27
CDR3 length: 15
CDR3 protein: CASSSGQGVRYGYTF
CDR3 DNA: TGTGCCAGCAGTTCGGGACAGGGGGTGAGGTATGGCTACACCTTC

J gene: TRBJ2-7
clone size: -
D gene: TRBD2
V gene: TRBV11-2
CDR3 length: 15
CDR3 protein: CASSLGGGRSYEQYF
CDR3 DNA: TGTGCCAGCAGCTTAGGCGGGGGGAGATCCTACGAGCAGTACTTC

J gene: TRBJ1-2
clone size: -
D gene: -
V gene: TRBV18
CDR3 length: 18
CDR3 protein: CASSPPPREDGGNYGYTF
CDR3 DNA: TGTGCCAGCTCACCCCCTCCACGTGAGGACGGGGGAAACTATGGCTACACCTTC

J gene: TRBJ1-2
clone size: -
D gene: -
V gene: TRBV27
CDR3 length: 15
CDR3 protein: CASSLTGTSYYGYTF
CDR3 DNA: TGTGCCAGCAGTTTAACAGGGACGTCTTACTATGGCTACACCTTC

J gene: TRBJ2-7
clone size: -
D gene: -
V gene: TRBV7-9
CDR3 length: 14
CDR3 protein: CASSLAPGSYEQYF
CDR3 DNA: TGTGCCAGCAGCTTAGCGCCGGGGTCCTACGAGCAGTACTTC

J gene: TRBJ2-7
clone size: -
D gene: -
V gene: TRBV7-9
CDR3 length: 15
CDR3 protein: CASSFVQAYSYEQYF
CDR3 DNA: TGTGCCAGCAGCTTTGTACAGGCCTACAGCTACGAGCAGTACTTC

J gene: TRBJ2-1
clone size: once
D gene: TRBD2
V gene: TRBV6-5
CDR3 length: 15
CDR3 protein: CASSYSGLDGGEQFF
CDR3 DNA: TGTGCCAGCAGTTACAGCGGACTAGACGGGGGTGAGCAGTTCTTC

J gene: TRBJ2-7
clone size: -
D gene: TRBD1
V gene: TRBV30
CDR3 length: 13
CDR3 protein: CAWAGTGNYEQYF
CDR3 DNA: TGTGCCTGGGCCGGGACAGGGAACTACGAGCAGTACTTC

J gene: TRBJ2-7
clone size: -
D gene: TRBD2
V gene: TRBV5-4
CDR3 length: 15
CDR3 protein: CASMMLAGEVHEQYF
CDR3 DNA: TGTGCCAGCATGATGCTAGCGGGGGAAGTCCACGAGCAGTACTTC

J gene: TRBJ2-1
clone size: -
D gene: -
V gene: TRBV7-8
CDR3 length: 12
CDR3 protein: CASSLSFNEQFF
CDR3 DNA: TGTGCCAGCAGCTTATCGTTCAATGAGCAGTTCTTC

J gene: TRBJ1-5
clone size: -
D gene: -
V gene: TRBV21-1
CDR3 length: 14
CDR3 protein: CASSGRGPSEPQHF
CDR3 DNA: TGTGCCAGCAGCGGCAGGGGACCCTCGGAGCCCCAGCATTTT

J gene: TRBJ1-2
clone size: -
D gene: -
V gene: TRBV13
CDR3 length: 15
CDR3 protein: CASSLQGMANYGYTF
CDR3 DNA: TGTGCCAGCAGCTTACAGGGAATGGCTAACTATGGCTACACCTTC

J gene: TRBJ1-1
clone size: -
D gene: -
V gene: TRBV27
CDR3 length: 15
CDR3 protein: CASSFGGLGNTEAFF
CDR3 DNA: TGTGCCAGCAGTTTCGGGGGGCTGGGGAACACTGAAGCTTTCTTT

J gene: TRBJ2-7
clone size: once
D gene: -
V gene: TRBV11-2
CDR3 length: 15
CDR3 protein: CASSLGAGLGDEQYF
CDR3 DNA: TGTGCCAGCAGCTTAGGGGCGGGGCTTGGGGACGAGCAGTACTTC

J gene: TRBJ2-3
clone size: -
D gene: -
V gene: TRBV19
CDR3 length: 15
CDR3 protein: CASSVGGVSTDTQYF
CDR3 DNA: TGTGCCAGTAGTGTAGGGGGGGTAAGCACAGATACGCAGTATTTT

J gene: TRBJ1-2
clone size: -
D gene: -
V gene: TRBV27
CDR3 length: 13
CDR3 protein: CASRAGEGYGYTF
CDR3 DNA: TGTGCCAGCAGGGCAGGGGAGGGCTATGGCTACACCTTC

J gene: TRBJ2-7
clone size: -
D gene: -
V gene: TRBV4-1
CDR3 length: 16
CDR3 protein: CASSRPGGKGSYEQYF
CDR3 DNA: TGCGCCAGCAGCCGTCCTGGGGGCAAAGGCTCCTACGAGCAGTACTTC

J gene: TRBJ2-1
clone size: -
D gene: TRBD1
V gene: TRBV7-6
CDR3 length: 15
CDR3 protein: CASSLDRGAHNEQFF
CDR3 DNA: TGTGCCAGCAGCTTAGACAGGGGCGCCCACAATGAGCAGTTCTTC

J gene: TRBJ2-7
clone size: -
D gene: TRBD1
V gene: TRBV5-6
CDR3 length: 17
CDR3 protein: CASSLVRRQGAQREQYF
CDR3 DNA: TGTGCCAGCAGCTTAGTCCGGAGACAGGGGGCGCAAAGGGAGCAGTACTTC

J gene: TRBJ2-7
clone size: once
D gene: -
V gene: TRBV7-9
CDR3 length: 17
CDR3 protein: CASSQSSRGDSAYEQYF
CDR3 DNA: TGTGCCAGCAGCCAATCGTCGCGGGGAGATAGCGCCTACGAGCAGTACTTC

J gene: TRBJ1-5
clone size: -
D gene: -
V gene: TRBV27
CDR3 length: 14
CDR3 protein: CASSFGGVGQPQHF
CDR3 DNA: TGTGCCAGCAGTTTCGGCGGGGTGGGTCAGCCCCAGCATTTT

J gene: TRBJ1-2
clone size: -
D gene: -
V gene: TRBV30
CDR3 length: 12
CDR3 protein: CAWSSGLNGYTF
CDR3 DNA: TGTGCCTGGTCTTCAGGGCTAAACGGCTACACCTTC

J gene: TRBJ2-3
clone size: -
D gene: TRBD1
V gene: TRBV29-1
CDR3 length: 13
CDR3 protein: CSVGQGVADTQYF
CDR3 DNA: TGCAGCGTGGGACAGGGGGTCGCAGATACGCAGTATTTT

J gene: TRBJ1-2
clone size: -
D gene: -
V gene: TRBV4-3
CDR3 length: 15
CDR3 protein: CASSQSPAGSEGYTF
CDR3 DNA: TGCGCCAGCAGCCAAAGCCCCGCCGGGAGCGAGGGCTACACCTTC

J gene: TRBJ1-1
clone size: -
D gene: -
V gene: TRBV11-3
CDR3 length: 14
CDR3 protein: CASSPDSMNTEAFF
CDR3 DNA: TGTGCCAGCAGCCCGGACAGCATGAACACTGAAGCTTTCTTT

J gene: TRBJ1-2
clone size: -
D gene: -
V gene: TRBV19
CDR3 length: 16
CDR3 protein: CASSIMASGDGYGYTF
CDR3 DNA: TGTGCCAGTAGTATAATGGCCTCGGGGGACGGCTATGGCTACACCTTC

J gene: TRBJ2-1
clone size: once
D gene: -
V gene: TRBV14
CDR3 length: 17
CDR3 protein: CASSPPGLQISHNEQFF
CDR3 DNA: TGTGCCAGCAGCCCCCCAGGTTTACAAATTTCCCACAATGAGCAGTTCTTC

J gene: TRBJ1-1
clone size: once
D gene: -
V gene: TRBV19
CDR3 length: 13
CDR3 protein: CASSGQPNTEAFF
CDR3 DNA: TGTGCCAGTAGTGGGCAGCCGAACACTGAAGCTTTCTTT

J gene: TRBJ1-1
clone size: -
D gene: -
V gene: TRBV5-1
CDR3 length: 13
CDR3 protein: CASSLGLATEAFF
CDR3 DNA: TGCGCCAGCAGCTTGGGATTGGCCACTGAAGCTTTCTTT

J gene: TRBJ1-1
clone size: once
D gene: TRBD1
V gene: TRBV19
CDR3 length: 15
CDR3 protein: CASSTTGGMNTEAFF
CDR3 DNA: TGTGCCAGTAGTACTACAGGGGGGATGAACACTGAAGCTTTCTTT

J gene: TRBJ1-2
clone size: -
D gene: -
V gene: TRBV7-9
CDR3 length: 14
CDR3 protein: CASSTDRTNYGYTF
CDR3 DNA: TGTGCCAGCAGCACGGACAGAACCAACTATGGCTACACCTTC

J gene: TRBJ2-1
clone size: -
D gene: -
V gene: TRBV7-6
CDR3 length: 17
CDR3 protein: CASLLSWGGSSYNEQFF
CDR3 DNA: TGTGCCAGCCTCTTATCGTGGGGGGGCTCCTCCTACAATGAGCAGTTCTTC

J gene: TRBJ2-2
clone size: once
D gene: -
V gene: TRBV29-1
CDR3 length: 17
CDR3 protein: CSVEAALDGQGTGELFF
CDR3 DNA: TGCAGCGTTGAGGCGGCGTTAGATGGGCAGGGCACCGGGGAGCTGTTTTTT

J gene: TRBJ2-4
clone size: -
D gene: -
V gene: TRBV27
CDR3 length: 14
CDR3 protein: CASSLGGVKNIQYF
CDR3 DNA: TGTGCCAGCAGTTTAGGCGGGGTCAAAAACATTCAGTACTTC

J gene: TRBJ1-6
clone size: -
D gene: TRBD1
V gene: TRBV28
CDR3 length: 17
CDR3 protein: CASKPSGTGVYNSPLHF
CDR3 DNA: TGTGCCAGCAAGCCCTCCGGGACAGGGGTTTATAATTCACCCCTCCACTTT